This is a list of T cell receptor beta chains from one sample in a study of human T cells and chemical hapten exposure. TCRdb passed the RACE reads through MiXCR, listing each CDR3 protein once. Here the sample spans around 200,000 distinct CDR3 sequences, just under 30% being singletons. This specimen consisted of whole blood, obtained in connection with sensitization to the hapten diphenylcyclopropenone (DPC). The origin of the receptors is a woman aged 25 to 39 with alopecia areata. Some clones in this sample may be carry-over from other donors' samples. Each CDR3 is given with its conserved first and last residue. D genes are given only for firm matches. Only some rows state a clone size, as once, few, many or a class for expanded clones.

TRBV28	NA	TRBD1	TRBJ2-1	CASSPPTTGGLWYEQFF
TRBV2	few	NA	TRBJ1-5	CASSAGGASNQPQHF
TRBV28	few	NA	TRBJ2-7	CASTSRQDAYEQYF
TRBV29-1	few	NA	TRBJ1-1	CSVGGAVNTEAFF
TRBV20-1	many	NA	TRBJ2-5	CSAGQRNQETQYF
TRBV5-1	few	TRBD1	TRBJ2-5	CASTPDRGLMETQYF
TRBV6-1	NA	NA	TRBJ2-2	CASIEWNTGELFF
TRBV21-1	NA	NA	TRBJ1-5	CASSKRDRQRGNQPQHF
TRBV6-2/TRBV6-3	NA	TRBD1	TRBJ1-1	CASSYAGTGFENTEAFF
TRBV4-2	NA	TRBD2	TRBJ2-7	CANSKETSSYEQYF
TRBV28	NA	NA	TRBJ1-2	CASREDSGLYGYTF
TRBV7-3	NA	NA	TRBJ2-1	CASSLKGFYNEQFF
TRBV27	few	TRBD1	TRBJ1-6	CASTPDRLFNSPLHF
TRBV5-6	NA	TRBD1	TRBJ1-1	CASSLGGTDLNTEAFF
TRBV11-1	few	NA	TRBJ2-7	CASSRGAFRYEQYF
TRBV29-1	few	NA	TRBJ1-5	CSVGVSGSNQPQHF
TRBV11-1	many	NA	TRBJ1-1	CASSQRLTNTEAFF
TRBV20-1	NA	NA	TRBJ1-2	CSAGRQRGDYGYTF
TRBV7-2	NA	TRBD2	TRBJ2-7	CASSLFLRRTSGVSYEQYF
TRBV3-1	few	TRBD1	TRBJ1-4	CASSQATGAEKLFF
TRBV12-3/TRBV12-4	NA	NA	TRBJ1-2	CASTWGRDGYTF
TRBV20-1	NA	NA	TRBJ2-7	CSAREAGPIYEQYF
TRBV7-9	few	NA	TRBJ1-5	CASSLTADQPQHF
TRBV11-3	NA	NA	TRBJ1-1	CASRGIQGNTEAFF
TRBV6-5	few	NA	TRBJ1-2	CASSGTQYGYTF
TRBV20-1	few	TRBD2	TRBJ2-7	CSAHNSGRATYEQYF
TRBV29-1	few	NA	TRBJ2-1	CSVRDYDEQFF